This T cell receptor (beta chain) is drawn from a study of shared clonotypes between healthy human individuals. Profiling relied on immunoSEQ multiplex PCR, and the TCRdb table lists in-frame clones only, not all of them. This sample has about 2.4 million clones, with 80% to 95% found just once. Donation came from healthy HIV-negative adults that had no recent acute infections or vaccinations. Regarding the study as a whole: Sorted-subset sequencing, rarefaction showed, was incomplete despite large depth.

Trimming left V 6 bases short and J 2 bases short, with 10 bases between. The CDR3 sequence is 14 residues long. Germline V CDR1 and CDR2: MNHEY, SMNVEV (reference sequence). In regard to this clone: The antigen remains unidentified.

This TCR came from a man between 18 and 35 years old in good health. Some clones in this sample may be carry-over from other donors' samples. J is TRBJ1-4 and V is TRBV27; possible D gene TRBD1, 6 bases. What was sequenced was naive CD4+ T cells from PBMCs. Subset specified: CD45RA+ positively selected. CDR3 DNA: TGTGCCAGCAGGGGGGCGGCTACTAATGAAAAACTGTTTTTT. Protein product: CASRGAATNEKLFF.